The 25 T cell receptor beta chains below were found in one sample sequenced in a study of T-cell reconstitution after alpha-beta-depleted transplantation in children. TCRbeta library preparation incorporated unique molecular identifiers. TCRdb reprocessed the PCR reads with MiXCR, giving one entry per CDR3 protein. The sample yields 450,000 to 600,000 distinct CDR3 sequences, approximately 12% seen once. The sequences come from PBMCs, mostly from graft donor cells, collected 360 days after TCRalphabeta/CD19-depleted stem cell transplant. The receptors were gathered from a male patient under 18 who had a stem cell transplant for acute myeloid leukemia, so the T cells may come from the graft donor.

DNA for the CDR3: TGTGCCAGCAGTTACGGTCTAGCGGGAGTATACGAGCAGTACTTC. As protein: CASSYGLAGVYEQYF. V usage is TRBV6-2 or TRBV6-3 and J usage is TRBJ2-7; 10 nucleotides align to TRBD2. Germline CDR1 is MNHEY and CDR2 is SVGEGT. V lost 2 bases and J lost 4; bases outside the gene matches: 5. The CDR3 runs to 15 residues.

This sequence joins TRBV20-1 and TRBJ2-5, with TRBD1 matching over 8 bases. This CDR3 is built from 13 residues. The germline CDR1 and CDR2 sequences are DFQATT and SNEGSKA (reference sequence). Trimming at V came to 1 base and at J to 4 bases, leaving 2 bases not matched to a gene. The CDR3 here is CSARGQGTETQYF. CDR3 sequence (DNA): TGCAGTGCTAGAGGACAGGGGACAGAGACCCAGTACTTC.

This clonotype came up a few times. This chain links TRBV20-1 with TRBJ1-2; no clear D gene. V was pared by 0 bases and J by 3 bases, with 8 bases between. The CDR3 is 13 amino acids. Germline values: CDR1 DFQATT, CDR2 SNEGSKA (reference sequence). As DNA, the CDR3 is TGCAGTGCTAGAGAGGCAGGTTACTATGGCTACACCTTC. This codes for CSAREAGYYGYTF.

This clonotype was observed many times. This chain uses TRBV28 with TRBJ1-4; tentative D call: TRBD1 (5 bases). V lost 1 base to trimming and J lost 2 bases, with 5 bases between them. CDR1 is MDHEN, CDR2 SYDVKM, per germline. CDR3 size: 14 residues. CDR3 sequence: CASSLSGTNEKLFF. In nucleotides, the CDR3 is TGTGCCAGCAGTTTATCAGGGACTAATGAAAAACTGTTTTTT.

The chain uses TRBV29-1 and TRBJ2-5; 8 bases are a match to TRBD1. Germline V gives CDR1 SQVTM, CDR2 ANQGSEA. V shed 8 bases, J shed 5 bases, and the junction held 7 bases outside the gene matches. This CDR3 has 12 amino acids. This CDR3 is CSTRGQVETQYF. The DNA of the CDR3 is TGCAGCACCCGGGGACAGGTGGAGACCCAGTACTTC.

This clonotype was detected a few times. The chain uses TRBV6-2 or TRBV6-3 and TRBJ1-2; 8 bases fit TRBD1. Per germline, CDR1 MNHEY and CDR2 SVGEGT. J was trimmed by 6 bases and V by 4 bases; bases with no gene match: 4. This CDR3 is 13 amino acids long. Here the CDR3 DNA reads TGTGCCAGCAGTTCGACAGGGGAACATGGCTACACCTTC. Translation: CASSSTGEHGYTF.

This clonotype has at least ten counts. The rearrangement uses TRBV12-3 or TRBV12-4 and TRBJ2-2; weak D call: TRBD2 (6 bases). The V gene lost 7 bases and the J gene lost 7 bases, with 22 bases spanning the gap. The length of the CDR3 is 16 residues. Here the CDR3 reads CASTLRIGGADGELFF. The CDR3 DNA reads TGTGCCAGCACCCTACGAATAGGAGGGGCGGACGGGGAGCTGTTTTTT.

The rearrangement links TRBV14 to TRBJ2-3; 13 nucleotides agree with TRBD2. Germline CDR1 SGHDN, CDR2 FVKESK. With V trimmed by 0 bases and J by 3 bases, 6 bases remained unmatched. This CDR3 is 18 amino acids long. CDR3 in DNA: TGTGCCAGCAGCCAAGAGGATGGACTAGCGGGAGTGACAGATACGCAGTATTTT. Protein sequence: CASSQEDGLAGVTDTQYF. Based on the CDR3 plus reference TRBV14 and TRBJ2-3, the full variable domain is EAGVTQFPSHSVIEKGQTVTLRCDPISGHDNLYWYRRVMGKEIKFLLHFVKESKQDESGMPNNRFLAERTGGTYSTLKVQPAELEDSGVYFCASSQEDGLAGVTDTQYFGPGTRLTVL.

Of note for this clonotype: A clone one base away is much larger, so this may be a read error. This chain uses TRBV10-3 with TRBJ2-6, with TRBD1 matching over 7 bases. Germline V gene sequence: CDR1 ENHRY, CDR2 SYGVKD. The CDR3 sequence is 13 residues long. The CDR3 protein is CSTTGTGANVLTF. DNA for the CDR3: TGTTCCACGACAGGGACTGGGGCCAACGTCCTGACTTTC.

This clonotype was seen only a few times. V gene TRBV6-2 or TRBV6-3 combines with J gene TRBJ2-1; D is perhaps TRBD1 (5 bases). The V end was cut by 4 bases, the J end by 1 base, with 14 bases between. In germline, CDR1 is MNHEY, CDR2 SVGEGT. The CDR3 is 16 residues long. CDR3 nucleotides: TGTGCCAGCAGTTCCACAGGTATCGTATCCTACAATGAGCAGTTCTTC. It yields the protein CASSSTGIVSYNEQFF.

Many counts were recorded for this clonotype. The gene calls are TRBV29-1 and TRBJ2-1; 8 positions match TRBD2. This CDR3 has 13 residues. Germline values: CDR1 SQVTM, CDR2 ANQGSEA. V lost 7 bases to trimming and J lost 0 bases; unmatched junction nucleotides: 2. The CDR3 DNA follows: TGCAGCGCAACTAGCGGCTCCTACAATGAGCAGTTCTTC. Translation: CSATSGSYNEQFF.

This clonotype was observed a few times. This chain joins TRBV29-1 and TRBJ1-2; D not certain. Trimming shortened V by 4 bases and J by 5 bases, and 11 bases separated the two germline ends. The V gene's germline CDR1 is SQVTM and CDR2 ANQGSEA. The CDR3 loop spans 12 amino acids. CDR3 sequence: CSVVSHQYGYTF. The CDR3, as DNA: TGCAGCGTTGTATCCCATCAATATGGCTACACCTTC.

DNA of the CDR3: TGTGCCAGCAGCCCAAGGGCAGGGAGGTGGGATACGCAGTATTTT. Its protein product is CASSPRAGRWDTQYF. The chain combines TRBV7-3 with TRBJ2-3; D is perhaps TRBD2 (6 bases). This CDR3 comprises 15 residues. Germline V gene data show CDR1 as SGHTA and CDR2 as FQGTGA. Trimming stripped 5 bases from V and 6 bases from J, with 18 bases between. The complete variable domain, with remaining parts taken from reference TRBV7-3 and TRBJ2-3, reads GAGVSQTPSNKVTEKGKYVELRCDPISGHTALYWYRQSLGQGPEFLIYFQGTGAADDSGLPNDRFFAVRPEGSVSTLKIQRTERGDSAVYLCASSPRAGRWDTQYFGPGTRLTVL.

The J gene is TRBJ1-5, the V gene TRBV23-1; 8 nucleotides align to TRBD1. TRBV23-1 is an ORF, with its function uncertain. V gave up 4 bases and J gave up 1 base; unmatched junction bases: 3. The CDR3 is made up of 15 amino acids. The CDR3 here is CASSPQGGSNQPQHF. Here the CDR3 DNA reads TGCGCCAGCAGTCCACAGGGGGGGAGCAATCAGCCCCAGCATTTT.

This clonotype was detected ten times or more. V and J are TRBV2 and TRBJ2-4; the match to TRBD1 covers 12 bases. The length of the CDR3 is 16 residues. With 8 bases clipped from V and 0 bases from J, the junction kept 5 bases outside the gene matches. CDR1 and CDR2 (germline): SNHLY, FYNNEI. This CDR3 is CASWGQGAIAKNIQYF. Written as DNA, the CDR3 is TGTGCCAGCTGGGGACAGGGGGCGATAGCCAAAAACATTCAGTACTTC.

The rearrangement uses TRBV15 and TRBJ2-5; D unclear. With 5 bases removed from V and 5 bases from J, the gap between germline ends came to 15 bases. There are 14 residues in the CDR3. CDR1 is LNHNV, CDR2 YYDKDF, per germline (reference sequence). CDR3 bases: TGTGCCACCAGCCCCGACCCAGGTCGGGAGACCCAGTACTTC. This gives the protein CATSPDPGRETQYF. The full variable domain, with the rest looked up from reference TRBV15 and TRBJ2-5, is DAMVIQNPRYQVTQFGKPVTLSCSQTLNHNVMYWYQQKSSQAPKLLFHYYDKDFNNEADTPDNFQSRRPNTSFCFLDIRSPGLGDTAMYLCATSPDPGRETQYFGPGTRLLVL.

This clonotype occurred many times. For the CDR3, the DNA is TGTGCCAGCAGCCCAAGAAATTTCAGGACAGCCCCCTACGAGCAGTACTTC. Translating it yields CASSPRNFRTAPYEQYF. This chain joins TRBV14 and TRBJ2-7, with TRBD1 as a possible D gene (6 bases). V was cut by 4 bases and J by 2 bases, with 21 bases left in between. The CDR3 totals 17 residues. Germline-derived CDR1 and CDR2 are SGHDN and FVKESK.

The J gene is TRBJ2-5, the V gene TRBV27; D is uncertain. The germline V gene has CDR1 MNHEY and CDR2 SMNVEV (reference sequence). Trimming took off 5 bases at V and 5 bases at J, with 27 bases between the two ends. This CDR3 is built from 18 residues. CDR3 in amino acids: CASSQFRITPHHGETQYF. The CDR3 DNA reads as TGTGCCAGCAGTCAATTTCGGATTACGCCCCATCACGGGGAGACCCAGTACTTC.

The sample holds a few counts of this clonotype. V gene TRBV28 combines with J gene TRBJ2-7, with a possible D match to TRBD1 (5 bases). This CDR3 spans 16 amino acids. Per the germline V gene, CDR1 is MDHEN and CDR2 is SYDVKM. V was shortened by 2 bases and J by 1 base, with 15 bases between the two germline ends. CDR3 in amino acids: CASSLPIRTPSYEQYF. The DNA of the CDR3 is TGTGCCAGCAGTTTACCCATCAGGACACCTTCCTACGAGCAGTACTTC.

This clonotype has just a few counts. The chain joins TRBV9 to TRBJ2-1, with D possibly matching TRBD2 (6 bases). The CDR3 runs to 16 residues. The V and J ends lost 5 bases and 9 bases respectively, with 24 bases between them. Per the germline V gene, CDR1 is SGDLS and CDR2 is YYNGEE. The CDR3 nucleotides read TGTGCCAGCAGTGAAACGACCCGGAGGGCCGGGGGTGAGCAGTTCTTC. Its protein is CASSETTRRAGGEQFF.

The rearrangement links TRBV20-1 to TRBJ2-7; perhaps TRBD2 as D (5 bases). Trimming took off 2 bases at V and 2 bases at J, with 16 bases between the two ends. This CDR3 contains 15 residues. Germline V lookup: CDR1 DFQATT, CDR2 SNEGSKA (reference sequence). The CDR3 region has the DNA TGCAGTGCTAGAAGGGAGATCCCCGACCCCTACGAGCAGTACTTC. Translation gives CSARREIPDPYEQYF.

This clonotype has ten or more counts. The chain has TRBV24-1 and TRBJ1-5; 10 nucleotides match TRBD1. The CDR3 loop spans 19 amino acids. Unmatched junction bases numbered 18, after V lost 4 bases and J lost 7 bases. Germline CDR1 is KGHDR and CDR2 is SFDVKD. The CDR3 sequence: CATSDSTLPWTGGWQPQHF. The CDR3 nucleotides read TGTGCCACCAGTGACTCAACCCTTCCCTGGACAGGGGGTTGGCAGCCCCAGCATTTT.

This clonotype was observed a few times. The CDR3 is CASSQVRGEQARRLAGGLNEQFF. The DNA for the CDR3 is TGTGCCAGCAGCCAAGTCAGGGGGGAACAGGCACGACGACTAGCGGGAGGACTTAATGAGCAGTTCTTC. The chain has TRBV14 and TRBJ2-1, with 13 bases that match TRBD2. CDR3 size: 23 residues. V shed 1 base and J 7 bases; nucleotides not matched to a gene: 25. CDR1 and CDR2 (germline): SGHDN, FVKESK.

There are a few counts of this clonotype. The V and J genes are TRBV5-1 and TRBJ1-1; TRBD1 agrees at 8 bases. CDR1 and CDR2 (germline): SGHRS, YFSETQ. V trimming: 3 bases; J trimming: 4 bases; junction bases outside the gene matches: 2. The CDR3 loop spans 13 amino acids. Here the CDR3 DNA reads TGCGCCAGCAGCTGCGGACAGGGCACTGAAGCTTTCTTT. Amino acids: CASSCGQGTEAFF.

V gene TRBV6-5 combines with J gene TRBJ2-6, with a weak D call TRBD1 (6 bases). From germline, CDR1 is MNHEY and CDR2 SVGAGI. This CDR3 comprises 16 residues. V lost 5 bases and J 4 bases, leaving 15 bases between the germline ends. CDR3 bases: TGTGCCAGCAGTAACCTACAGGGTGCCGGGGCCAACGTCCTGACTTTC. Its translation: CASSNLQGAGANVLTF.